This note documents a single TCR beta chain sequence. The germline gives CDR1 SGDLS, CDR2 YYNGEE. V was cut by 3 bases and J by 7 bases, with 16 bases left in between. The CDR3 has 15 amino acids. Assignment of participants to cohorts was predicated upon participant-reported clinical history. This specimen belongs to a study of blood T cell repertoires in COVID-19. Original handling: Amplification with reference gene primers provided the estimates of nucleated cell counts. The method was immunoSEQ multiplex PCR; TCRdb's version includes in-frame clones alone and lacks a portion of them. The V and J calls and clone size are taken from that table; D and trimming were inferred from the DNA. The sample has about 170,000 clones; 83% are singletons.

The TCR sequence derives from a woman between 50 and 59 years old who had recovered from COVID-19. The sequenced sample was PBMCs or T cells enriched from blood (not recorded which). V and J are TRBV9 and TRBJ1-4; D is possibly TRBD1 (5 bases). The CDR3 loop is CASSALQDPGEKLFF. The DNA for the CDR3 is TGTGCCAGCAGCGCGTTACAGGACCCCGGTGAAAAACTGTTTTTT.